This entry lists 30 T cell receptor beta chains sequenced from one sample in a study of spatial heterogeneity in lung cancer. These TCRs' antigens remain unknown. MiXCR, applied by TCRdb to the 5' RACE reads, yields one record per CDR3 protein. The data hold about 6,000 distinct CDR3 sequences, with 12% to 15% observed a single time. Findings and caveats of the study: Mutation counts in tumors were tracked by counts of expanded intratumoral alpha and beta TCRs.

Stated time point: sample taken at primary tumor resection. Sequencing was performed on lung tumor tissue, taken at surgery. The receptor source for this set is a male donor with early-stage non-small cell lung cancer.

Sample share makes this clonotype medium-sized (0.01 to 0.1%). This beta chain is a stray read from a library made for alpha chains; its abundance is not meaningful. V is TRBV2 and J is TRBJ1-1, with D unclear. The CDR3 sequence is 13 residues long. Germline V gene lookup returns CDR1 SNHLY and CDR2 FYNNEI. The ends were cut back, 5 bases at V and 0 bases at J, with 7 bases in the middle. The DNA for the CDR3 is TGTGCCAGCAGTTCAGACATGAACACTGAAGCTTTCTTT. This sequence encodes CASSSDMNTEAFF.

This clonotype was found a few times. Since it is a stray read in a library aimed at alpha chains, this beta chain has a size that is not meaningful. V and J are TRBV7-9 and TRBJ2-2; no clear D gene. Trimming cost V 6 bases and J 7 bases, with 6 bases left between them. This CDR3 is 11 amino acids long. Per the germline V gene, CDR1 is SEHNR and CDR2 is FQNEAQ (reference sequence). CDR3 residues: CASSRFGELFF. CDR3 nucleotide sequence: TGTGCCAGCAGTCGGTTCGGGGAGCTGTTTTTT.

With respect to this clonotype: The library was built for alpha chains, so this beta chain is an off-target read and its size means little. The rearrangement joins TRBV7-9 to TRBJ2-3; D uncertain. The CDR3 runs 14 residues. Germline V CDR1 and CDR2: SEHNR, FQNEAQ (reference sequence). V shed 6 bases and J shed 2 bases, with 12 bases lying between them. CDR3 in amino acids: CASSVRVNTDTQYF. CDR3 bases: TGTGCCAGCAGTGTCCGGGTTAACACAGATACGCAGTATTTT. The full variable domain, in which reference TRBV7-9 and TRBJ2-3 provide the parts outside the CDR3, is DTGVSQNPRHKITKRGQNVTFRCDPISEHNRLYWYRQTLGQGPEFLTYFQNEAQLEKSRLLSDRFSAERPKGSFSTLEIQRTEQGDSAMYLCASSVRVNTDTQYFGPGTRLTVL.

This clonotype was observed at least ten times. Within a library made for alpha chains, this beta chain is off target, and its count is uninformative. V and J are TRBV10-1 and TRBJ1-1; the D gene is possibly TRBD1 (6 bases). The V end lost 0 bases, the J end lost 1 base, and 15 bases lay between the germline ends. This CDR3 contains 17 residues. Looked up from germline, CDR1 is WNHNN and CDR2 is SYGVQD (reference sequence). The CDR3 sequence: CASSESEGVSENTEAFF. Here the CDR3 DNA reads TGCGCCAGCAGTGAGTCGGAGGGGGTCAGTGAGAACACTGAAGCTTTCTTT.

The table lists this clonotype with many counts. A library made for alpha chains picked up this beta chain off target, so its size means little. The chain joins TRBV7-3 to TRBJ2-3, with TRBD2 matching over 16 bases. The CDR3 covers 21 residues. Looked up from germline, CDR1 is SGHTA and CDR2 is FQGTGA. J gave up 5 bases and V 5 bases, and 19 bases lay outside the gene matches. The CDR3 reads CASSHLPGLAGGPGMGDTQYF. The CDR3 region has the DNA TGTGCCAGCAGCCATCTCCCGGGACTAGCGGGAGGGCCGGGTATGGGAGATACGCAGTATTTT.

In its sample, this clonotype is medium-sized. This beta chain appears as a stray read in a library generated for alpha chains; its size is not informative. CDR3 sequence: CASSQDAGFTGELFF. The CDR3 DNA reads TGCGCCAGCAGCCAAGATGCAGGGTTCACCGGGGAGCTGTTTTTT. V usage is TRBV4-3 and J usage is TRBJ2-2; D perhaps matches TRBD1 (5 bases). CDR3 length equals 15 residues. Trimming left V 0 bases short and J 4 bases short, with 9 bases between. The germline CDR1 and CDR2 sequences are LGHNA and YSLEER.

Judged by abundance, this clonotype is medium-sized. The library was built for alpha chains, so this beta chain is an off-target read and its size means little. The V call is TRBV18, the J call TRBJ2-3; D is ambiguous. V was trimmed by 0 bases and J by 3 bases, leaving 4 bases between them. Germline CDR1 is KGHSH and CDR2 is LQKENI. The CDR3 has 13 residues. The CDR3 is CASSPPATDTQYF. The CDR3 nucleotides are TGTGCCAGCTCACCACCGGCGACAGATACGCAGTATTTT.

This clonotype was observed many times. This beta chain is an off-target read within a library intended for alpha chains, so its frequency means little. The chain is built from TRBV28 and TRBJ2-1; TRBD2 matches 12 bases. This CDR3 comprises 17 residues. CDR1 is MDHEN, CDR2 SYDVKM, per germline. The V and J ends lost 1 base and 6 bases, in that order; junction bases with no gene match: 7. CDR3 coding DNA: TGTGCCAGCAGTTTATTGACTAGCGGGAGCTTTCCCAATGAGCAGTTCTTC. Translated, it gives CASSLLTSGSFPNEQFF. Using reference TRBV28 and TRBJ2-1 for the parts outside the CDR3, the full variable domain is DVKVTQSSRYLVKRTGEKVFLECVQDMDHENMFWYRQDPGLGLRLIYFSYDVKMKEKGDIPEGYSVSREKKERFSLILESASTNQTSMYLCASSLLTSGSFPNEQFFGPGTRLTVL.

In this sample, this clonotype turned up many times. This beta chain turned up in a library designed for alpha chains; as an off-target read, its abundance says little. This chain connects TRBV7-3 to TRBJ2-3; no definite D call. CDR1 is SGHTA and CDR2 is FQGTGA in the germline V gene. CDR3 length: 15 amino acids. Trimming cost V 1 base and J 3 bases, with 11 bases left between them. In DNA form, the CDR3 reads TGTGCCAGCAGCTTAAACCAAAAGGGTACAGATACGCAGTATTTT. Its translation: CASSLNQKGTDTQYF.

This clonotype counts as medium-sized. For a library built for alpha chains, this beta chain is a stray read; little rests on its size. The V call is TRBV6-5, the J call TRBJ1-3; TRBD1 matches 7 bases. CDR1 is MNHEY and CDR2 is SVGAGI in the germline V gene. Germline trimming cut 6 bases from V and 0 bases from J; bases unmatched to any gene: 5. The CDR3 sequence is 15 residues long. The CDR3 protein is CASSMTGSSGNTIYF. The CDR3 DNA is TGTGCCAGCAGCATGACAGGGAGCTCTGGAAACACCATATATTTT.

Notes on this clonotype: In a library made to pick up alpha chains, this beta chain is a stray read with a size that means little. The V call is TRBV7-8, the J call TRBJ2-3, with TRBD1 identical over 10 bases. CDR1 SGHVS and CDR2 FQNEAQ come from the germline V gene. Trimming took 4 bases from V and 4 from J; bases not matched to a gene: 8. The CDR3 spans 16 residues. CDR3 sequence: CASSSRDRGSADTQYF. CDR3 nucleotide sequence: TGTGCCAGCAGCTCCCGGGACAGGGGTTCGGCAGATACGCAGTATTTT.

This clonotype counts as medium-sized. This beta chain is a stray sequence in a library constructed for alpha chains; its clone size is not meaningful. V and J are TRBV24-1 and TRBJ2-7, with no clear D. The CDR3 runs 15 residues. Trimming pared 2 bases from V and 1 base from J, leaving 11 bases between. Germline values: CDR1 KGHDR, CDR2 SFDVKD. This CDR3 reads CATSDSREGSYEQYF. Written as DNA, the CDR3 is TGTGCCACCAGTGATTCCCGTGAAGGATCCTACGAGCAGTACTTC.

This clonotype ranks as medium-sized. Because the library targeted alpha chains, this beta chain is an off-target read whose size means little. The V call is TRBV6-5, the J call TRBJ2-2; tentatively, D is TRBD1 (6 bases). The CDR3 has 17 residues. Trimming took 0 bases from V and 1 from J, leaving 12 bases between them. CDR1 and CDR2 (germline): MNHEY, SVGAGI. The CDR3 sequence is CASSYSRVRGNTGELFF. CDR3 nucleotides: TGTGCCAGCAGTTACTCGAGGGTCAGGGGGAACACCGGGGAGCTGTTTTTT.

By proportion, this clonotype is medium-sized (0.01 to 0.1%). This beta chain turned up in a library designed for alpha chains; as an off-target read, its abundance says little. The CDR3 protein is CASGGQGSYFEGTYAGANVLTF. In DNA, the CDR3 is TGTGCCAGCGGAGGACAGGGATCTTATTTCGAGGGGACCTACGCTGGGGCCAACGTCCTGACTTTC. The chain uses TRBV28 and TRBJ2-6; TRBD1 matches 8 bases. The CDR3 consists of 22 residues. V shed 8 bases and J 2 bases; nucleotides not matched to a gene: 26. The germline CDR1 and CDR2 sequences are MDHEN and SYDVKM.

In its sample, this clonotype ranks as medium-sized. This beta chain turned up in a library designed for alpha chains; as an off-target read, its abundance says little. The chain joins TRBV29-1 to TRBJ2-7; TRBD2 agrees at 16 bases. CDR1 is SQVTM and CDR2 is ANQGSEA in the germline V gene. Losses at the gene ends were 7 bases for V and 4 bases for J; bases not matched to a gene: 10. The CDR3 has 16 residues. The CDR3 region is CSAIGTSGRASYEQYF. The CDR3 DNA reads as TGCAGCGCAATCGGGACTAGCGGGAGGGCCTCGTACGAGCAGTACTTC.

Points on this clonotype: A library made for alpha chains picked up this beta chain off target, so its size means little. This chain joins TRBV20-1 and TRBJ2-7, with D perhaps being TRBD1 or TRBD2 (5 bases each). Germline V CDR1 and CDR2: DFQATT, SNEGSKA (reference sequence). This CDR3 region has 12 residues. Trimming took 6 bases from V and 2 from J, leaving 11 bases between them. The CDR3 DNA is TGCAGTGCGCGCCGAGGGGCCTACGAGCAGTACGTC. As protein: CSARRGAYEQYV.

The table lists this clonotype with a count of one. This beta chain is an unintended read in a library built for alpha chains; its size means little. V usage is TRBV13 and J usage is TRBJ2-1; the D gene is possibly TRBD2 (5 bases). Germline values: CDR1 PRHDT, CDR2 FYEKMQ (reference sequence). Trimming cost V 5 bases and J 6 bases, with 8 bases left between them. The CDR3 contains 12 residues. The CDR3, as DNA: TGTGCCAGCAGCCGGGGTATCAATGAGCAGTTCTTC. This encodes CASSRGINEQFF.

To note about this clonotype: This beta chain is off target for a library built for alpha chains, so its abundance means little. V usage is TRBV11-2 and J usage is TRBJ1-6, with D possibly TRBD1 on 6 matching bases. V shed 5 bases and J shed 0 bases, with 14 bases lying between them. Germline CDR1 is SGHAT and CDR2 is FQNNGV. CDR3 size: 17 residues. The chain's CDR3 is CASSRDTTSSYNSPLHF. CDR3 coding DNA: TGTGCCAGCAGCAGGGACACAACGAGCTCCTATAATTCACCCCTCCACTTT.

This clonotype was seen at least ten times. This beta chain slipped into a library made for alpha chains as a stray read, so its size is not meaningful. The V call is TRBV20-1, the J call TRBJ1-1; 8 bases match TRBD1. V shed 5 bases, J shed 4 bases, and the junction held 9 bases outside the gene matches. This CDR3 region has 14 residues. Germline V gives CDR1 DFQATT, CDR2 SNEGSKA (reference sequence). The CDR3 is CSAGGQATGTEAFF. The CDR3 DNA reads TGCAGTGCTGGGGGACAGGCGACGGGCACTGAAGCTTTCTTT.

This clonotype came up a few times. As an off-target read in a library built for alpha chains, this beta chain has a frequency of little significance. The CDR3 DNA reads as TGCAGCGTTGAGGGCAGGGGCCAAGAGACCCAGTACTTC. Translating gives CSVEGRGQETQYF. This rearrangement joins TRBV29-1 to TRBJ2-5, with D possibly matching TRBD1 (6 bases). The V gene's germline CDR1 is SQVTM and CDR2 ANQGSEA. The V gene lost 3 bases and the J gene lost 1 base, with 9 bases spanning the gap. This CDR3 has 13 residues.

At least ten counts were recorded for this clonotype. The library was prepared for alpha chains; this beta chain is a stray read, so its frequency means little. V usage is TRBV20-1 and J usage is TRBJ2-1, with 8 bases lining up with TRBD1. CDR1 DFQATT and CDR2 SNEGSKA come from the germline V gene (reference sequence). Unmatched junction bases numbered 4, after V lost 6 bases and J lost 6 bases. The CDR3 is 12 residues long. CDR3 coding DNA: TGCAGTGCCGGGACAGGCGGCAATGAGCAGTTCTTC. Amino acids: CSAGTGGNEQFF.

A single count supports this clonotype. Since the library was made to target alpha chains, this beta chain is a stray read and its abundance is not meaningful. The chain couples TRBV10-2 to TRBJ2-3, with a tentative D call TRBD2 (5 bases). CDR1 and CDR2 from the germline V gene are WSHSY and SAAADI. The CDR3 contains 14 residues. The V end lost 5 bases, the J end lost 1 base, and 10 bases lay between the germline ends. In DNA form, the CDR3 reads TGCGCCAGCAGTTATGTGGAGGGCACAGATACGCAGTATTTT. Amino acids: CASSYVEGTDTQYF.

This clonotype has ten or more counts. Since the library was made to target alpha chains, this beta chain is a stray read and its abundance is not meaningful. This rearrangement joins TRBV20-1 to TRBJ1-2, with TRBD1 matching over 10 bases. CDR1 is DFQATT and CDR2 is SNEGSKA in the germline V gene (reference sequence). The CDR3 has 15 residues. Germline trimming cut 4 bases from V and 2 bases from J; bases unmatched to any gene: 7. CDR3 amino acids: CSATNPGQGNYGYTF. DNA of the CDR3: TGCAGTGCTACCAATCCGGGACAGGGGAACTATGGCTACACCTTC.

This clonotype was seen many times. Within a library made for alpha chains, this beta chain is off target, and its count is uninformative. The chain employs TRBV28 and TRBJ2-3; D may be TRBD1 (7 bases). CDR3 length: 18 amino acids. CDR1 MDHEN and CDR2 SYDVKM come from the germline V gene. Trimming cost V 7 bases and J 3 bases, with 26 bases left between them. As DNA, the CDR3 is TGTGCCAGCATCCCAGCCGGGACAGAAATAAGCGGGACAGATACGCAGTATTTT. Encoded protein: CASIPAGTEISGTDTQYF.

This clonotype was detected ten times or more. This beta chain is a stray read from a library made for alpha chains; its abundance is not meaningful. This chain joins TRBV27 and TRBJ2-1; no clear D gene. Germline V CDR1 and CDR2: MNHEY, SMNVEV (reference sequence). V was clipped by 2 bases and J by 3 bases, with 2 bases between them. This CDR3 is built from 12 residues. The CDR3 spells CASSLNYNEQFF. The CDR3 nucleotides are TGTGCCAGCAGTTTAAACTACAATGAGCAGTTCTTC.

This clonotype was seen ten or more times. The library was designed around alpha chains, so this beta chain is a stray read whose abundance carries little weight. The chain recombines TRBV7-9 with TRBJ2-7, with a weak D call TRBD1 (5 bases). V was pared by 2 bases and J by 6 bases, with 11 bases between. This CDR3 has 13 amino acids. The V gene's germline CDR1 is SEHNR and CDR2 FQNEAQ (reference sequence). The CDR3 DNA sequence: TGTGCCAGCAGCTTATCCCAGGGCCTCGAGCAGTACTTC. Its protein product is CASSLSQGLEQYF. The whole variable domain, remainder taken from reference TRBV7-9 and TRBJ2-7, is DTGVSQNPRHKITKRGQNVTFRCDPISEHNRLYWYRQTLGQGPEFLTYFQNEAQLEKSRLLSDRFSAERPKGSFSTLEIQRTEQGDSAMYLCASSLSQGLEQYFGPGTRLTVT.

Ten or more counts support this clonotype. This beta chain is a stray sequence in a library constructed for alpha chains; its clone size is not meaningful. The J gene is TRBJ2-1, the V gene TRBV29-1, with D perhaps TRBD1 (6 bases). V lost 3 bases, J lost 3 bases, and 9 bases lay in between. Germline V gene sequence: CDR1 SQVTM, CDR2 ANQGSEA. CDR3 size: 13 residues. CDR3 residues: CSVEGTSYNEQFF. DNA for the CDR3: TGCAGCGTTGAGGGGACAAGCTACAATGAGCAGTTCTTC.

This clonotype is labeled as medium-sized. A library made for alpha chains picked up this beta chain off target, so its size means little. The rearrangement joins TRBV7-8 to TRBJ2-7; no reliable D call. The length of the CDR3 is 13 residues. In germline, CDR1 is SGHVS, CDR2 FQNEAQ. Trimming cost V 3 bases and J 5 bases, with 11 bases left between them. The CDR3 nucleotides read TGTGCCAGCAGCTTCGGCGCAGGCCACGAGCAGTACTTC. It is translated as CASSFGAGHEQYF.

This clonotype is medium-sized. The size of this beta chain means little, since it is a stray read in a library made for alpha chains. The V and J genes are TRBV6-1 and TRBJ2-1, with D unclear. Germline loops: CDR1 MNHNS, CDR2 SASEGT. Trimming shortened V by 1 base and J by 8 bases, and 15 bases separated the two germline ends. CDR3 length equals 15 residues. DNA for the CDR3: TGTGCCAGCAGTGAAGGGTTATCGTCGTTATATGAGCAGTTCTTC. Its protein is CASSEGLSSLYEQFF.

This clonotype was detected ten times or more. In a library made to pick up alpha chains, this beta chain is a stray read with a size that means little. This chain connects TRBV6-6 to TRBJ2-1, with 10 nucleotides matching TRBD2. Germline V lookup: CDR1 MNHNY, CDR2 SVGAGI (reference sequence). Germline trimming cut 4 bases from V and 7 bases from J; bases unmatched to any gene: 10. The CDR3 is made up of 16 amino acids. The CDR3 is CASSSSGRAVGNEQFF. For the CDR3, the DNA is TGTGCCAGCAGTTCAAGCGGGAGGGCAGTGGGTAATGAGCAGTTCTTC.